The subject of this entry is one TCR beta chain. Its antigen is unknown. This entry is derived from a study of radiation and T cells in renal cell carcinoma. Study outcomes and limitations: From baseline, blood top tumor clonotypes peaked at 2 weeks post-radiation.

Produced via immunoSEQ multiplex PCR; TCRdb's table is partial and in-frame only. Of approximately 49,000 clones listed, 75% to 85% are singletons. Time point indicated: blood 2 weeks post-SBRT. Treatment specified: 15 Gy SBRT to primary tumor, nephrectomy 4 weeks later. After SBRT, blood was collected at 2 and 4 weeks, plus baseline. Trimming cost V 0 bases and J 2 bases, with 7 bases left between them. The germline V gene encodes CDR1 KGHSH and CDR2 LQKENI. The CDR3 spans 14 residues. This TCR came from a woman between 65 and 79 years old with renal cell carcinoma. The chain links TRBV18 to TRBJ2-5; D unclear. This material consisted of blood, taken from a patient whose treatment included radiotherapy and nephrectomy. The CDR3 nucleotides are TGTGCCAGCTCACCACCGGGCTTACAAGAGACCCAGTACTTC. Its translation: CASSPPGLQETQYF.